A selection of T cell receptor beta chains follows, all from one sample in a study of cytomegalovirus exposure and HLA in healthy donors. This table comes from immunoSEQ multiplex PCR, and its TCRdb copy is limited to in-frame clones, with some not included. The sample has around 120,000 clones; 9% to 10% are singletons. The sample was PBMCs. The receptors were gathered from a man aged 25 to 40 in good health and CMV-seronegative. CDR3s include the opening cysteine and the closing phenylalanine or tryptophan. D genes are given only for firm matches. Rows give clone size only sometimes, using once, few, many, or a class for an expanded clone.

V	J	D	size	DNA	CDR3
TRBV7-9	TRBJ2-6	.	.	TGTGCCAGCAGCCTAACCTCTGGGGCCAACGTCCTGACTTTC	CASSLTSGANVLTF
TRBV19	TRBJ1-5	.	few	TGTGCCAGTAGCGCACCCCGCTGGCGGGGCCAGCCCCAGCATTTT	CASSAPRWRGQPQHF
TRBV9	TRBJ1-1	.	.	TGTGCCAGCAGCGTAGATCCGGGAACTAACACTGAAGCTTTCTTT	CASSVDPGTNTEAFF
TRBV4-1	TRBJ1-4	TRBD1	.	TGCGCCAGCAGCCAAGGGGACAGGCTAACTAATGAAAAACTGTTTTTT	CASSQGDRLTNEKLFF
TRBV7-9	TRBJ1-3	.	.	TGTGCCAGCAGCCCGGAGGGACTGACCTCTGGAAACACCATATATTTT	CASSPEGLTSGNTIYF
TRBV5-6	TRBJ1-2	.	.	TGTGCCAGCAGCTTAGCGGGAAACTATGGCTACACCTTC	CASSLAGNYGYTF
TRBV5-1	TRBJ2-7	.	few	TGCGCCAGCAGCACCGGACAGTACGAGCAGTACTTC	CASSTGQYEQYF
TRBV21-1	TRBJ2-3	.	few	TGTGCCAGCAGCCCATATCTAGCGGGAGGGCCAAAAGATACGCAGTATTTT	CASSPYLAGGPKDTQYF
TRBV12-5	TRBJ2-6	TRBD1	.	TGTGCTAGTGGGGAGCCGGGACAGTACTCTGGGGCCAACGTCCTGACTTTC	CASGEPGQYSGANVLTF
TRBV10-2	TRBJ2-3	.	.	TGCGCCATCTCGGTCCCGGCACGAGGGACAGATACGCAGTATTTT	CAISVPARGTDTQYF
TRBV4-3	TRBJ2-3	TRBD2	.	TGCGCCAGCAGCCAGACTAGCGGGGGGGCATATACGCAGTATTTT	CASSQTSGGAYTQYF
TRBV18	TRBJ2-7	.	.	TGTGCCAGCTCACAGTCCCCACAGGGCCACGAGCAGTACTTC	CASSQSPQGHEQYF